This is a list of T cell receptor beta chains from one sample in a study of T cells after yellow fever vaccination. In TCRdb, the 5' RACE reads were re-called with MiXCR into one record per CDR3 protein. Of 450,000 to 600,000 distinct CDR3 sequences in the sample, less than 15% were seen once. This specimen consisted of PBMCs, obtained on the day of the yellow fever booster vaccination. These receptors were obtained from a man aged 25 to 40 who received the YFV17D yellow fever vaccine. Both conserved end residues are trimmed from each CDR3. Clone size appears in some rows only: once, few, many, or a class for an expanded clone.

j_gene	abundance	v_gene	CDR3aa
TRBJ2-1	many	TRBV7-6	ASSLTGYSGLADNEQF
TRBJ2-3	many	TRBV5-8	ASSLKGAGDTQY
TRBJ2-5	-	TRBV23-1	ASRQFGASVGQETQY
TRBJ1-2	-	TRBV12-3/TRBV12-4	ASSFTGGPEGYT
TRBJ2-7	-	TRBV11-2	ASSLSRPPIGEQY
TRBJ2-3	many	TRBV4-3	ASSQQGDGDTQY
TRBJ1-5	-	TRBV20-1	SARPGQGNQPQH
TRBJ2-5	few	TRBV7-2	ASTRVAGGAGQETQY
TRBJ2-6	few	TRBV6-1	ASSETGQGLSGANVLT
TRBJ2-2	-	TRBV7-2	ASSLAGGSNTGQLF
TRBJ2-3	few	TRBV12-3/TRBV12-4	ASTMSGTDTQY
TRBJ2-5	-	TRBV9	ASSVAPKETQY
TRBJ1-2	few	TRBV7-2	ASSSQGALYGYT
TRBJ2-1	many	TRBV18	ASSSGSGNEQF
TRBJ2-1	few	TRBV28	ASRSGTSFGEQF
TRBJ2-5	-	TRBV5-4	ASSLGGSGTGLETQY
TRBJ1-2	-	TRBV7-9	ASSYRDIFGYT
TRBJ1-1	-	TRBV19	ASSPRVLNTEAF
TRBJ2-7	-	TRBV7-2	ASSLEERGFYEQY
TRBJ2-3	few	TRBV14	ASSQDLTEWGTDTQY
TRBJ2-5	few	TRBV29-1	SASLRAGETQY
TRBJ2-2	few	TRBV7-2	ASSLVPGPAGELF
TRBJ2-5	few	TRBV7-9	ASSFGRKETQY
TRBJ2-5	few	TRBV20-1	SAPPPSSGSGTQY
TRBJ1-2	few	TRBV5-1	ASRIDREGYGYT
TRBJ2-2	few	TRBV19	ASNGAGELF
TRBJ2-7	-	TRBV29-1	SVARGLVDEQY
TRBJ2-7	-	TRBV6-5	ASSYSTGYYEQY
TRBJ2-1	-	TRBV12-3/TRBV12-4	ASSLDTRRAENNEQF
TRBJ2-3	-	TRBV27	ASSLKGREDDTQY
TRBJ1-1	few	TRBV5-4	ASSTREVNTEAF
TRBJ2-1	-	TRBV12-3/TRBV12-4	ASSHPSRGNNEQF
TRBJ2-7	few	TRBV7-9	ASRQGELVHEQY
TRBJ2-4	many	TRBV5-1	ASSLVAGESKNIQY
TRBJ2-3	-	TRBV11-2	ASSFTSGSVTDTQY
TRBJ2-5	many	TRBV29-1	SSSGEGETQY
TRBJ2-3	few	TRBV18	ASKSQGSSTDTQY
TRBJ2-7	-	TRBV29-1	SVGLVYEQY
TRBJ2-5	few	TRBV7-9	ASSLSGNRQETQY
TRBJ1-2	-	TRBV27	ASAGPPSGYT
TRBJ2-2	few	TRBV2	ASEIAGNTGELF
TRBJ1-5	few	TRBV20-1	SVGGVGQPQH